Following are 22 T cell receptor beta chains from one sample sequenced in a study of beta chain features in type 1 diabetes. Investigators reverse transcribed all isolated RNA, so they sequenced expressed TCRB transcripts. Only in-frame clones appear in the TCRdb table, and some are missing; sequencing was by immunoSEQ multiplex PCR. Here the sample spans about 290,000 clones, approximately 8% being singletons. Sequencing was carried out using central memory CD4+ T cells from blood. These receptors all stem from a woman in her late teens or twenties in good health.

The J gene is TRBJ2-3, the V gene TRBV6-6; possibly TRBD1 for D (5 bases). V was cut by 5 bases and J by 2 bases, with 11 bases left in between. Looked up from germline, CDR1 is MNHNY and CDR2 is SVGAGI (reference sequence). The CDR3 extends over 14 amino acids. The CDR3 bases are TGTGCCAGCAGTGCAGGGTCGTTCACAGATACGCAGTATTTT. It encodes CASSAGSFTDTQYF.

This clone came up many times. This chain joins TRBV18 and TRBJ2-1; 8 bases are shared with TRBD1. Trimming removed 5 bases from V and 0 bases from J; junction bases left unmatched: 6. The CDR3 is 16 residues long. Germline V gene lookup returns CDR1 KGHSH and CDR2 LQKENI. Here the CDR3 reads CASSAQGAGSYNEQFF. The DNA for the CDR3 is TGTGCCAGCTCAGCGCAGGGGGCGGGCTCCTACAATGAGCAGTTCTTC.

This clone was found many times. Being one base from a much bigger clone, this may be a read error. Other DNA sequences in the sample encode the same CDR3. The chain recombines TRBV7-2 with TRBJ2-3; D is undetermined. This CDR3 comprises 14 residues. The germline gives CDR1 SGHTA, CDR2 FQGNSA. The germline V and J ends were trimmed by 1 base and 2 bases, with 7 bases remaining between them. This CDR3 reads CASSLDGNTDTQYF. CDR3 nucleotides: TGTGCCAGCAGCTTAGATGGGAACACAGATACGCAGTATTTT. Using reference TRBV7-2 and TRBJ2-3 for the parts outside the CDR3, the full variable domain is GAGVSQSPSNKVTEKGKDVELRCDPISGHTALYWYRQSLGQGLEFLIYFQGNSAPDKSGLPSDRFSAERTGGSVSTLTIQRTQQEDSAVYLCASSLDGNTDTQYFGPGTRLTVL.

Many counts were recorded for this clone. The chain links TRBV7-2 to TRBJ2-1; D is undetermined. The germline gives CDR1 SGHTA, CDR2 FQGNSA. The V gene lost 3 bases and the J gene lost 8 bases, with 5 bases spanning the gap. This CDR3 has 11 amino acids. The CDR3 sequence: CASSFYYEQFF. CDR3 sequence (DNA): TGTGCCAGCAGCTTTTACTATGAGCAGTTCTTC.

This clone was counted between two and nine times. The chain combines TRBV7-2 with TRBJ2-1; possible D gene TRBD1, 5 bases. Germline CDR1 is SGHTA and CDR2 is FQGNSA. V was trimmed by 1 base and J by 8 bases, leaving 15 bases between them. The CDR3 is 15 amino acids. CDR3 sequence: CASSLDLRQKDEQFF. DNA for the CDR3: TGTGCCAGCAGCTTAGATCTTCGACAGAAAGATGAGCAGTTCTTC.

This clone was detected a few times. Other DNA sequences of this sample code for an identical CDR3. The chain employs TRBV14 and TRBJ2-5, with 9 bases lining up with TRBD2. V trimming: 0 bases; J trimming: 12 bases; junction bases outside the gene matches: 11. Germline lookup yields CDR1 SGHDN and CDR2 FVKESK. CDR3 length: 15 amino acids. Here the CDR3 reads CASSQDIAGDTLEYF. CDR3 nucleotide sequence: TGTGCCAGCAGCCAAGACATAGCGGGGGACACCCTGGAGTACTTC.

The V call is TRBV7-9, the J call TRBJ2-1; D might be TRBD1 (8 bases). V gave up 5 bases and J gave up 9 bases, with 14 bases separating them. There are 13 residues in the CDR3. The germline V gene encodes CDR1 SEHNR and CDR2 FQNEAQ (reference sequence). The CDR3 here is CASSPTGEGEQFF. CDR3 DNA sequence: TGTGCCAGCAGCCCGACAGGGGAGGGTGAGCAGTTCTTC.

This chain connects TRBV6-5 to TRBJ1-2, with D tentatively TRBD1 (6 bases). CDR3 size: 14 residues. The ends were cut back, 2 bases at V and 8 bases at J, with 15 bases in the middle. The germline V gene has CDR1 MNHEY and CDR2 SVGAGI. The DNA for the CDR3 is TGTGCCAGCAGTTACAGGGACACCCTACGGGGCTACACCTTC. Its protein product is CASSYRDTLRGYTF.

This clone has a handful of counts. The chain recombines TRBV6-5 with TRBJ2-3; TRBD1 might be the D (5 bases). The CDR3 sequence is 15 residues long. Germline CDR1 is MNHEY and CDR2 is SVGAGI. V gave up 4 bases and J gave up 4 bases, with 15 bases separating them. This CDR3 reads CASSSWTQGADTQYF. The CDR3 bases are TGTGCCAGCAGTTCGTGGACGCAGGGCGCAGATACGCAGTATTTT.

The V gene is TRBV30, the J gene TRBJ2-1; D might be TRBD2 (5 bases). This CDR3 contains 12 residues. Trimming removed 5 bases at V and 7 bases at J, with 12 bases between. CDR1 and CDR2 (germline): GTSNPN, SVGIG (reference sequence). As DNA, the CDR3 is TGTGCCTGGGGGAAAAGAGGGAATGAGCAGTTCTTC. Amino acid sequence: CAWGKRGNEQFF. The full variable domain, with the rest looked up from reference TRBV30 and TRBJ2-1, is SQTIHQWPATLVQPVGSPLSLECTVEGTSNPNLYWYRQAAGRGLQLLFYSVGIGQISSEVPQNLSASRPQDRQFILSSKKLLLSDSGFYLCAWGKRGNEQFFGPGTRLTVL.

This clone has more than one count but fewer than ten. The chain recombines TRBV7-9 with TRBJ2-2; D is uncertain. V was cut by 5 bases and J by 8 bases, with 18 bases left in between. Germline-derived CDR1 and CDR2 are SEHNR and FQNEAQ (reference sequence). The CDR3 runs 15 residues. The CDR3 loop reads CASSPQVLGLGELFF. CDR3 in DNA: TGTGCCAGCAGCCCCCAGGTCCTCGGGTTAGGGGAGCTGTTTTTT.

The V gene is TRBV27, the J gene TRBJ1-1; the match to TRBD1 covers 7 bases. The trim removed 2 bases at V and 5 bases at J, leaving 2 bases unmatched. The CDR3 loop spans 13 amino acids. Germline V lookup: CDR1 MNHEY, CDR2 SMNVEV (reference sequence). The CDR3, as DNA: TGTGCCAGCAGTTTAAGGGGGCGGACTGAAGCTTTCTTT. Translated, it gives CASSLRGRTEAFF.

There are a few counts of this clone. The chain has TRBV27 and TRBJ2-1; TRBD2 aligns across 11 bases. Germline values: CDR1 MNHEY, CDR2 SMNVEV (reference sequence). This CDR3 is 14 amino acids long. V lost 7 bases to trimming and J lost 5 bases; unmatched junction nucleotides: 4. CDR3 DNA sequence: TGTGCCAGCACCCTACTAGCGGGGGACAATGAGCAGTTCTTC. Amino acid sequence: CASTLLAGDNEQFF.

This chain joins TRBV6-5 and TRBJ2-7, with 8 nucleotides matching TRBD1. This CDR3 has 13 residues. The V segment lost 6 bases and the J segment 3 bases; nucleotides outside the gene matches: 4. Germline lookup yields CDR1 MNHEY and CDR2 SVGAGI. As DNA, the CDR3 is TGTGCCAGCAGGAAGACAGGGGACTACGAGCAGTACGTC. It codes for CASRKTGDYEQYV.

This clone was counted at least ten times. V is TRBV5-1 and J is TRBJ2-1, with 9 positions matching TRBD1. Unmatched junction bases numbered 15, after V lost 4 bases and J lost 4 bases. Germline CDR1 is SGHRS and CDR2 is YFSETQ. The CDR3 totals 18 residues. CDR3 in DNA: TGCGCCAGCAGCCCACGCCAACCGGGACAGGGAGGATACAATGAGCAGTTCTTC. This encodes CASSPRQPGQGGYNEQFF.

This clone was recorded once. The chain links TRBV2 to TRBJ1-5, with 11 bases fitting TRBD1. J lost 2 bases, V lost 8 bases, and 5 bases had no gene match. Germline CDR1 is SNHLY and CDR2 is FYNNEI. CDR3 length: 15 amino acids. CDR3 region: CASGDRGFGNQPQHF. CDR3 nucleotide sequence: TGTGCCAGCGGGGACAGGGGGTTCGGCAATCAGCCCCAGCATTTT.

This clone showed up just a few times. The chain has TRBV19 and TRBJ2-1; a weak D match, TRBD2 (6 bases). The CDR3 sequence is 11 residues long. V lost 3 bases to trimming and J lost 12 bases, with 9 bases between them. Germline values: CDR1 LNHDA, CDR2 SQIVND (reference sequence). DNA for the CDR3: TGTGCCAGTAGTATCTCGGGGGTGCAGTTCTTC. Protein sequence: CASSISGVQFF.

CDR3 sequence (DNA): TGTGCCAGCAGCTTAGCCGCTCCCGAGCAGTTCTTC. As protein: CASSLAAPEQFF. The rearrangement joins TRBV7-2 to TRBJ2-1, with no clear D. There are 12 residues in the CDR3. Looked up from germline, CDR1 is SGHTA and CDR2 is FQGNSA. V lost 0 bases to trimming and J lost 10 bases, with 7 bases between them.

V usage is TRBV7-2 and J usage is TRBJ2-4; the D call may be TRBD1 or TRBD2 (5 bases each). V shed 2 bases and J shed 8 bases, with 19 bases lying between them. The CDR3 runs 16 residues. Per germline, CDR1 SGHTA and CDR2 FQGNSA. The CDR3 region has the DNA TGTGCCAGCAGCTTAAGTGGGACGGGTGCTGGGGACATTCAGTACTTC. Translated, it gives CASSLSGTGAGDIQYF.

A few counts support this clone. This CDR3 reads CASRYEQYV. CDR3 sequence (DNA): TGCGCCAGTCGGTACGAGCAGTACGTC. This chain connects TRBV5-1 to TRBJ2-7; D gene ambiguous. V lost 8 bases, J lost 4 bases, and 4 bases lay in between. The CDR3 is made up of 9 amino acids. Per the germline V gene, CDR1 is SGHRS and CDR2 is YFSETQ.

The CDR3 nucleotides are TGTGCCAGTAGTATTAAGAGGGGGAATCAGCCCCAGCATTTT. Residues: CASSIKRGNQPQHF. The V call is TRBV19, the J call TRBJ1-5; TRBD1 is a possible D gene (6 bases). Germline loops: CDR1 LNHDA, CDR2 SQIVND (reference sequence). The CDR3 runs 14 residues. Between the trimmed V and J ends, which lost 3 bases and 4 bases, there was a span of 10 bases.

The genes are TRBV7-2 and TRBJ2-7; TRBD1 is a possible D gene (6 bases). The germline gives CDR1 SGHTA, CDR2 FQGNSA. V was pared by 2 bases and J by 1 base, with 9 bases between. This CDR3 is 14 amino acids long. DNA for the CDR3: TGTGCCAGCAGCTTAAACAGGGAGTCCTACGAGCAGTACGTC. Its protein product is CASSLNRESYEQYV.